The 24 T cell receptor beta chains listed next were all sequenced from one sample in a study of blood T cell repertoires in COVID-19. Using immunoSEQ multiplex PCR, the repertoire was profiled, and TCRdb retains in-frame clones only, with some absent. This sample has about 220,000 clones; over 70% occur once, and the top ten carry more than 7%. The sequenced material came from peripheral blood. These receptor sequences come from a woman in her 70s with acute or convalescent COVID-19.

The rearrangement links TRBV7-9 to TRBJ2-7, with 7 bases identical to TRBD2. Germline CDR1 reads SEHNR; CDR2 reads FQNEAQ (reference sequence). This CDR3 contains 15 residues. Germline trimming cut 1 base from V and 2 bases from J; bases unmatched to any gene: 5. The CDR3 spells CASSLVAGVTYEQYF. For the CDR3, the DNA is TGTGCCAGCAGCTTAGTGGCGGGGGTAACCTACGAGCAGTACTTC. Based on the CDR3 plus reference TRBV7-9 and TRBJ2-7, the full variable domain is DTGVSQNPRHKITKRGQNVTFRCDPISEHNRLYWYRQTLGQGPEFLTYFQNEAQLEKSRLLSDRFSAERPKGSFSTLEIQRTEQGDSAMYLCASSLVAGVTYEQYFGPGTRLTVT.

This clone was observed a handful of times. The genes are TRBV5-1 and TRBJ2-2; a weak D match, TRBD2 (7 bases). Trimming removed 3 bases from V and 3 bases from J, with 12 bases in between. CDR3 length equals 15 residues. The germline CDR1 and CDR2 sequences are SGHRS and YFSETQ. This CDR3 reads CASSSGGSDTGELFF. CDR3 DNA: TGCGCCAGCAGCTCGGGGGGCAGTGACACCGGGGAGCTGTTTTTT.

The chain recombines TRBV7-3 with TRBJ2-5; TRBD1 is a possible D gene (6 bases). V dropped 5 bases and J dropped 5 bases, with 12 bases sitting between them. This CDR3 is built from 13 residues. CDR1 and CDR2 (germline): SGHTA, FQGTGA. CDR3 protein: CASSLGHEETQYF. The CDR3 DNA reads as TGTGCCAGCAGCCTGGGACATGAGGAGACCCAGTACTTC.

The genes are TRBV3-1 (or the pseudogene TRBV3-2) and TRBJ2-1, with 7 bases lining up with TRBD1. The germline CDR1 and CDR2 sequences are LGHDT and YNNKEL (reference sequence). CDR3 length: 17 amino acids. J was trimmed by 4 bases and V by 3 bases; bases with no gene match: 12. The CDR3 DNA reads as TGTGCCAGCAGCCACTCCGCTCAGGGGGTTAGGTACAATGAGCAGTTCTTC. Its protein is CASSHSAQGVRYNEQFF.

CDR3 sequence reads: CASSAQSGADTQYF. The CDR3 DNA reads as TGTGCCAGCTCGGCCCAGTCAGGCGCAGATACGCAGTATTTT. The chain employs TRBV6-5 and TRBJ2-3; no clear D gene. The V and J ends lost 8 bases and 4 bases respectively, with 16 bases between them. Per the germline V gene, CDR1 is MNHEY and CDR2 is SVGAGI. This CDR3 is 14 amino acids long.

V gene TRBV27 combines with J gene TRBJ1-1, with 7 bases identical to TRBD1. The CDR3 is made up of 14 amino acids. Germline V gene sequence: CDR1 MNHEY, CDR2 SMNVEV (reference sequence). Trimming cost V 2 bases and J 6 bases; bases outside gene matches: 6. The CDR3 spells CASSLRYRGPEAFF. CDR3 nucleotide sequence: TGTGCCAGCAGTTTAAGGTACAGGGGACCTGAAGCTTTCTTT.

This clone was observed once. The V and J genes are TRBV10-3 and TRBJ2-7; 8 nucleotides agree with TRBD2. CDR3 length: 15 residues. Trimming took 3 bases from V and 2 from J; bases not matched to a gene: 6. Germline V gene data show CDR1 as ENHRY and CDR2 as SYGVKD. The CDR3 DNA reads TGTGCCATCAGTGACGGCGGGGGGTTAACCTACGAGCAGTACTTC. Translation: CAISDGGGLTYEQYF.

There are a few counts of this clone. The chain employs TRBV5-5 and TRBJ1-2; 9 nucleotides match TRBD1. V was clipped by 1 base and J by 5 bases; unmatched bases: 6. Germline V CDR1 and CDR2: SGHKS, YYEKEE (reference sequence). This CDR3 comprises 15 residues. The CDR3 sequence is CASSLSPGQGYGYTF. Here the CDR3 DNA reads TGTGCCAGCAGCTTGAGTCCCGGACAGGGGTATGGCTACACCTTC.

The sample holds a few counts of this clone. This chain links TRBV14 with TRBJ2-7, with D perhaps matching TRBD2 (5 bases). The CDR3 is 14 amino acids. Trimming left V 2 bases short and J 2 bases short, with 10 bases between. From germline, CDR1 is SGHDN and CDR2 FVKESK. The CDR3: CASSQTRIAYEQYV. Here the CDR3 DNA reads TGTGCCAGCAGCCAAACTAGGATAGCCTACGAGCAGTACGTC.

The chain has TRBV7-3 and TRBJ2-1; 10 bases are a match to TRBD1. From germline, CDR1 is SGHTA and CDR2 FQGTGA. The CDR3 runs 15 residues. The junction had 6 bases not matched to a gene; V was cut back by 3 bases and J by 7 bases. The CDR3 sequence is CASSFGTGVRNEQFF. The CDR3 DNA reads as TGTGCCAGCAGCTTCGGGACAGGGGTAAGGAATGAGCAGTTCTTC.

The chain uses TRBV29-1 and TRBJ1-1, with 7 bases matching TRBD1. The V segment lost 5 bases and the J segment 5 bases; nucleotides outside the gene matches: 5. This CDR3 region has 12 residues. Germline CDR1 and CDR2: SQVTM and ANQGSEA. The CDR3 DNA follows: TGCAGCGTTCAGGGGGATTGGACTGAAGCTTTCTTT. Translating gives CSVQGDWTEAFF.

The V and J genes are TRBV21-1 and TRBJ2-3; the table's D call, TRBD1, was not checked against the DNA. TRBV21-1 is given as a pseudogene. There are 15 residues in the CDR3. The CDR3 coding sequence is TGTGCCAGCAGCCCAGGGACAGTGCGCACAGATACGCAGTATTTT. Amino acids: CASSPGTVRTDTQYF.

The CDR3 DNA reads as TGTGCCGTTCTCGGGGGGGCCGCCGGCAATGAGCAGTTCTTC. The encoded protein is CAVLGGAAGNEQFF. This sequence joins TRBV2 and TRBJ2-1, with 8 bases identical to TRBD2. This CDR3 contains 14 residues. J was trimmed by 6 bases and V by 11 bases; bases with no gene match: 12. Per the germline V gene, CDR1 is SNHLY and CDR2 is FYNNEI.

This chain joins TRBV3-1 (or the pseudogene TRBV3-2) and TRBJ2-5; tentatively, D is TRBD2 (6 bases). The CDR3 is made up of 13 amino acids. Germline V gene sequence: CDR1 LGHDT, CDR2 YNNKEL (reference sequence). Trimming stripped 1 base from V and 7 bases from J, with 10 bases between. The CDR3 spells CASSQGRGGTQYF. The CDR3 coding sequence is TGTGCCAGCAGCCAAGGGAGGGGCGGGACCCAGTACTTC.

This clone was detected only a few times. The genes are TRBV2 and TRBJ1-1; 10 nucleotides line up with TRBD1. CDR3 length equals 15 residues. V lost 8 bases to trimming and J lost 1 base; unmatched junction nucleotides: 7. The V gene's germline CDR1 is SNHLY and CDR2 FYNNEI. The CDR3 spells CASQLDRGSNTEAFF. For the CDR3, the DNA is TGTGCCAGCCAGCTGGACAGGGGGTCGAACACTGAAGCTTTCTTT.

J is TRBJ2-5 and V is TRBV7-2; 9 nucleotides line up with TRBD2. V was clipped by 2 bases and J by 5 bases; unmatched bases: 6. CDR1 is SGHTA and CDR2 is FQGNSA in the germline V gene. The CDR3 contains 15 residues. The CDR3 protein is CASSLRRGGMETQYF. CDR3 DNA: TGTGCCAGCAGCTTACGGCGGGGGGGGATGGAGACCCAGTACTTC.

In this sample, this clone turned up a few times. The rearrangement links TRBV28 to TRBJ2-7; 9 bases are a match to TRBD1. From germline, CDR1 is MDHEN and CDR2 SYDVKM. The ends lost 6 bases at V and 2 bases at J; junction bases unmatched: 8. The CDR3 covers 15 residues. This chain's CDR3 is CASSTPGTGTYEQYF. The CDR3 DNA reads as TGTGCCAGCAGCACACCCGGGACAGGGACCTACGAGCAGTACTTC.

The CDR3 loop reads CASSPGGSSYEQYF. CDR3 DNA sequence: TGTGCCAGCAGCCCCGGGGGTAGCTCCTACGAGCAGTACTTC. The gene calls are TRBV7-9 and TRBJ2-7, with TRBD2 as a possible D gene (6 bases). Germline V gene data show CDR1 as SEHNR and CDR2 as FQNEAQ (reference sequence). Trimming took off 5 bases at V and 0 bases at J, with 11 bases between the two ends. This CDR3 comprises 14 residues.

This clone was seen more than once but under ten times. The CDR3 DNA reads TGTGCCAGCAGTGGGACGACTCAGCCGGGGGCTTTCTTT. It codes for CASSGTTQPGAFF. The gene calls are TRBV2 and TRBJ1-1; unclear D gene. V dropped 4 bases and J dropped 11 bases, with 17 bases sitting between them. Germline V lookup: CDR1 SNHLY, CDR2 FYNNEI. This CDR3 contains 13 residues.

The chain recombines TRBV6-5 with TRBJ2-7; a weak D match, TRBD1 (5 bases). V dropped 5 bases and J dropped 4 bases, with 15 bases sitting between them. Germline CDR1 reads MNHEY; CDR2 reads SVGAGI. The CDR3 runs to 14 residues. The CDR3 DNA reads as TGTGCCAGCAGTAACACGCAGGGTTCGTACGAGCAGTACTTC. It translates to CASSNTQGSYEQYF.

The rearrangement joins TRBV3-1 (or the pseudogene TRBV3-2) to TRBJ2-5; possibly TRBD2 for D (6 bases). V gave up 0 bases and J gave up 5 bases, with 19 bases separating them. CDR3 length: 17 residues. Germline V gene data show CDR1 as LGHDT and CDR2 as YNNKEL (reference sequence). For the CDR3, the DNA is TGTGCCAGCAGCCAAGATCGGGGGACGTCTAGTAGTGAGACCCAGTACTTC. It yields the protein CASSQDRGTSSSETQYF.

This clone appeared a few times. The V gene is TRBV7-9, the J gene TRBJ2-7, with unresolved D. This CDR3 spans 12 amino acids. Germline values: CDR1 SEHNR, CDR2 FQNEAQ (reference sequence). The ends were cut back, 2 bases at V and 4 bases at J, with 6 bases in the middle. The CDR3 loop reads CASSLFGYEQYF. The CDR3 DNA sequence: TGTGCCAGCAGCTTATTCGGTTACGAGCAGTACTTC.

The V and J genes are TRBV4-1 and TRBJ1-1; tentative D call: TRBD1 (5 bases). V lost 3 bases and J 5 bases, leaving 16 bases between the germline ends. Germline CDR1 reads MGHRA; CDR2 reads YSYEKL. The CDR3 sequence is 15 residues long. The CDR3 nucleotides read TGCGCCAGCAGCCAGGATTCGGGGGGAGAAACTGAAGCTTTCTTT. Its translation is CASSQDSGGETEAFF.

CDR3 residues: CASSSDLYQPQHF. The CDR3 bases are TGTGCCAGCAGCTCCGACTTATATCAGCCCCAGCATTTT. The chain couples TRBV5-4 to TRBJ1-5; D remains ambiguous. The CDR3 consists of 13 residues. Germline CDR1 SGHNT, CDR2 YYREEE (reference sequence). The V end was cut by 3 bases, the J end by 5 bases, with 9 bases between.